The 13 T cell receptor beta chains below come from one sample, sequenced in a study of monozygotic twins with inflammatory bowel disease. Each CDR3 protein gets one entry in TCRdb, which reprocessed the 5' RACE reads and gives no DNA. The repertoire table contains over 200,000 distinct CDR3 sequences. The sequenced sample was blood. The origin of the receptors is a human donor with ulcerative colitis or Crohn's disease, or a healthy co-twin of an affected twin (not recorded which).

This chain uses TRBV11-2 with TRBJ2-2; the D call from TCRdb, TRBD2, cannot be confirmed without DNA. Looked up from germline, CDR1 is SGHAT and CDR2 is FQNNGV. CDR3 length: 16 amino acids. CDR3: CASSLGAGVRSGELFF.

This chain connects TRBV12-3 or TRBV12-4 to TRBJ1-5; TCRdb returns TRBD1, unconfirmable since there is no DNA. This CDR3 comprises 15 residues. CDR3: CASSLGTGDNQPQHF.

The J gene is TRBJ2-1, the V gene TRBV7-3; TCRdb gives TRBD1 as the D gene, but with no DNA this cannot be confirmed. Germline values: CDR1 SGHTA, CDR2 FQGTGA. This CDR3 is 17 amino acids long. This chain's CDR3 is CASSLLGSAGPGNEQFF.

J is TRBJ2-5 and V is TRBV7-8; TCRdb outputs TRBD2, but without DNA this stays unchecked. This CDR3 has 16 amino acids. The germline V gene encodes CDR1 SGHVS and CDR2 FQNEAQ. The CDR3 reads CASSPWGAGSQETQYF.

This chain uses TRBV10-2 with TRBJ2-2; the TCRdb D gene call, TRBD1, has no DNA to confirm it. Germline CDR1 and CDR2: WSHSY and SAAADI. The CDR3 covers 15 residues. This CDR3 reads CASRETGTRTGELFF.

The chain couples TRBV7-3 to TRBJ2-2; TCRdb's assignment of TRBD1 cannot be checked, as there is no DNA. The germline gives CDR1 SGHTA, CDR2 FQGTGA. This CDR3 is built from 16 residues. CDR3 sequence: CASSLLGSPTAGELFF. The full variable domain, its missing parts supplied by reference TRBV7-3 and TRBJ2-2, is GAGVSQTPSNKVTEKGKYVELRCDPISGHTALYWYRQSLGQGPEFLIYFQGTGAADDSGLPNDRFFAVRPEGSVSTLKIQRTERGDSAVYLCASSLLGSPTAGELFFGEGSRLTVL.

The rearrangement links TRBV12-3 or TRBV12-4 to TRBJ2-7. The CDR3 is 14 amino acids. Here the CDR3 reads CASSFRGATYEQYF.

V is TRBV12-3 or TRBV12-4 and J is TRBJ2-2. The CDR3 extends over 14 amino acids. CDR3 loop: CASRAYTNTGELFF.

The rearrangement uses TRBV3-1 and TRBJ1-1. The CDR3 has 14 residues. Germline CDR1 LGHDT, CDR2 YNNKEL (reference sequence). The CDR3 loop reads CASSQARAVGEAFF.

The chain is built from TRBV7-2 and TRBJ1-3. The CDR3 is 15 amino acids. The germline V gene has CDR1 SGHTA and CDR2 FQGNSA. The CDR3 region is CASSLDRTDGNTIYF.

The gene calls are TRBV3-1 and TRBJ1-1; TCRdb reports TRBD1, a call that lacks DNA to check it against. Germline V gene sequence: CDR1 LGHDT, CDR2 YNNKEL (reference sequence). This CDR3 has 17 amino acids. CDR3 sequence: CASSQDSPGAWNTEAFF.

J is TRBJ2-3 and V is TRBV7-6; the TCRdb D gene call, TRBD1, has no DNA to confirm it. The CDR3 length is 14 residues. Per the germline V gene, CDR1 is SGHVS and CDR2 is FNYEAQ. CDR3 amino acids: CASSPPLRDDTQYF.

The chain uses TRBV7-8 and TRBJ2-1. CDR3 length equals 13 residues. Germline CDR1 and CDR2: SGHVS and FQNEAQ. CDR3 in amino acids: CASSLVQVNEQFF.